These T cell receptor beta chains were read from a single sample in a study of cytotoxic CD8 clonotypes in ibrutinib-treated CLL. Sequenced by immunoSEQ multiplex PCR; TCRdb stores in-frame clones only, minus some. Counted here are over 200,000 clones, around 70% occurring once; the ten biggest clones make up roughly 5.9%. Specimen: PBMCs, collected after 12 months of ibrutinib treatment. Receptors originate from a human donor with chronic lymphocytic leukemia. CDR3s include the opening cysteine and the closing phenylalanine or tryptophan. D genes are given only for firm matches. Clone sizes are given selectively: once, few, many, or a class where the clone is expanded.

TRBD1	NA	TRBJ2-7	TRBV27	TGTGCCAGCAGTTTATCGTGGACAGGGGGCTCCTACGAGCAGTACTTC	CASSLSWTGGSYEQYF
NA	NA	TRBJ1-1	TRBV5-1	TGCGCCAGCAGCTTTGAGGTGAGAGAGAGTGAAGCTTTCTTT	CASSFEVRESEAFF
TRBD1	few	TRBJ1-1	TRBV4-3	TGCGCCAGCAGCCATAGGGACAGGGCCAACACTGAAGCTTTCTTT	CASSHRDRANTEAFF
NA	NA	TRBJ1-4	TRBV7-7	TGTGCTAGCAGCCCCCTTGGATCTGCAACTAATGAAAAACTGTTTTTT	CASSPLGSATNEKLFF
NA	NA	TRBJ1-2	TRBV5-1	TGCGCCAGCACCCCGGGAGAGGGTAGCTATGGCTACACCTTC	CASTPGEGSYGYTF
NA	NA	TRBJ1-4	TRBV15	TGTGCCACCAGCCCTACTGGAGGGGAAAAACTGTTTTTT	CATSPTGGEKLFF
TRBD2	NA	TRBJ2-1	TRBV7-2	TGTGCCAGCAGCTTTCCGGGACTAGCGGGGGGGCCTCATGAGCAGTTCTTC	CASSFPGLAGGPHEQFF
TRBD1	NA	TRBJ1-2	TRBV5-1	TGCGCCAGCAGCTTTTCGGGACAGGGGAATGGCTACACCTTC	CASSFSGQGNGYTF
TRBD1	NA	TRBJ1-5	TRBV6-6	TGTGCCAGCAGTTTTGCAGGGGGCGGGAATCAGCCCCAGCATTTT	CASSFAGGGNQPQHF
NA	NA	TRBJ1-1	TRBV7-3	TGTGCCAGCAGCGGAAACGGATTGAACACTGAAGCTTTCTTT	CASSGNGLNTEAFF
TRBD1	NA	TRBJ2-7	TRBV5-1	TGCGCCAGCAGCCAGGGACAGGGGCCCGTAGTGGGCTACGAGCAGTACTTC	CASSQGQGPVVGYEQYF
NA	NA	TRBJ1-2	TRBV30	TGTGCCTGGAGTGTGGTCCAAAACCTCTATGGCTACACCTTC	CAWSVVQNLYGYTF
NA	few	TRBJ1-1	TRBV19	TGTGCCAGTAGTAGGTACACTGAAGCTTTCTTT	CASSRYTEAFF
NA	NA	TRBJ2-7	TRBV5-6	TGTGCCAGCAGCTTGCGATTCTCCTACGAGCAGTACTTC	CASSLRFSYEQYF
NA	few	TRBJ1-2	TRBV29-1	TGCAGCGTTGATCGGGGCCGGGGCTATGGCTACACCTTC	CSVDRGRGYGYTF
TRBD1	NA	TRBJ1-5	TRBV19	TGTGCCAGTAGTATAGAGGGGACAGTATCTTATAGCAATCAGCCCCAGCATTTT	CASSIEGTVSYSNQPQHF
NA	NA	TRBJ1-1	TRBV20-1	TGCAGTGCTAGAGATGGGGCTTTCTTT	CSARDGAFF
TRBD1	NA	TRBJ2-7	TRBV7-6	TGTGCCAGCAGAGCCGGGACAGGGAAGTACGAGCAGTACTTC	CASRAGTGKYEQYF
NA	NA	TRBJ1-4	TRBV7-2	TGTGCCAGCAGCCCCCAAGATACCCGGGAGAAACTGTTTTTT	CASSPQDTREKLFF
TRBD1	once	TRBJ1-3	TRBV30	TGTGCCTGGAGTGTCCTGAAACAGGGGGCTGGAAACACCATATATTTT	CAWSVLKQGAGNTIYF
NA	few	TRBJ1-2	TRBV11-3	TGTGCCAGCAGCTTAACGAACTATGGCTACACCTTC	CASSLTNYGYTF
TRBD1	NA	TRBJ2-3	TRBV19	TGTGCCAGTAGTATACAGGACAGGGCCACAGATACGCAGTATTTT	CASSIQDRATDTQYF
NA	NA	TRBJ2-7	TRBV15	TGTGCCACCAGCAGGGAAGTTACCTCCTACGAGCAGTACTTC	CATSREVTSYEQYF
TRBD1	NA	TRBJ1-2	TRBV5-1	TGCGCCAGCAGCGACGGGACAGGCAACTATGGCTACACCTTC	CASSDGTGNYGYTF
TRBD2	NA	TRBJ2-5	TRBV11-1	TGTGCCAGCAGCTCCCCGGCCCCACTAGCGGGAGGGCAAGAGACCCAGTACTTC	CASSSPAPLAGGQETQYF
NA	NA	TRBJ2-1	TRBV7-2	TGTGCCAGCAGCTTATCAGGGTATGAGCAGTTCTTC	CASSLSGYEQFF
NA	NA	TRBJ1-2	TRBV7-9	TGTGCCAGCAACAGAGGGGCGAACTATGGCTACACCTTC	CASNRGANYGYTF
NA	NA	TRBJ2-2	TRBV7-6	TGTGCCAGCAGCTTAAGCAGTAACACCGGGGAGCTGTTTTTT	CASSLSSNTGELFF
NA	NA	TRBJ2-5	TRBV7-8	TGTGCCAGCAGCTTAGGCGGAGAAGAGACCCAGTACTTC	CASSLGGEETQYF
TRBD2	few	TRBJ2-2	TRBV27	TGTGCCAGCAGTTTGGGACTACCGAACACCGGGGAGCTGTTTTTT	CASSLGLPNTGELFF
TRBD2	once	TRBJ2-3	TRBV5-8	TGTGCCAGCAGCGGTCTAGCGGGAGGGCCCACAGATACGCAGTATTTT	CASSGLAGGPTDTQYF
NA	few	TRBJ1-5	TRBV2	TGTGCCAGCACCTACGTGAGGGGGAATCAGCCCCAGCATTTT	CASTYVRGNQPQHF
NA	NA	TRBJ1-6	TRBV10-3	TGTGCCATCAGCTCGACCGATGATCCCCTCCACTTT	CAISSTDDPLHF
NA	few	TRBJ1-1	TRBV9	TGTGCCAGCAGCGTTCTGGGCGGAGGGAACACTGAAGCTTTCTTT	CASSVLGGGNTEAFF
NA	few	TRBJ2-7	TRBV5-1	TGCGCCAGCAGGCCGCGGCAGCACGGATCCTACGAGCAGTACTTC	CASRPRQHGSYEQYF
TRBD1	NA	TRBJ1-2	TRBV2	TGTGCCAGAGGGACAGTCGACTATGGCTACACCTTC	CARGTVDYGYTF
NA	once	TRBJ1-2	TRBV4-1	TGCGCCAGCAGCCAAGATCATGTGGGGACGTACAACTATGGCTACACCTTC	CASSQDHVGTYNYGYTF
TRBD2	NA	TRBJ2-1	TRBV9	TGTGCCAGCAGCCCACCAACTAGCGGCTCCTACAATGAGCAGTTCTTC	CASSPPTSGSYNEQFF
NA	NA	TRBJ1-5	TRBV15	TGTGCCACCAGCAGAGTTACCTCCGTCTTCAATCAGCCCCAGCATTTT	CATSRVTSVFNQPQHF
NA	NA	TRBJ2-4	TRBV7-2	TGTGCCAGCAGCCTTGACCAAGAGGGCATTCAGTACTTC	CASSLDQEGIQYF
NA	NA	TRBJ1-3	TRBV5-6	TGTGCCAGCAGCACATATGGCGAAGGAAACACCATATATTTT	CASSTYGEGNTIYF
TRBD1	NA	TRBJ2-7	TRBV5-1	TGCGCCAGCAGCCCCTCCCCCCGGGACAGGGGATACGAGCAGTACTTC	CASSPSPRDRGYEQYF
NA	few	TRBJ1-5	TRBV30	TGTGCCTGGAGTGAGGACAGTCACGGCCAGCCCCAGCATTTT	CAWSEDSHGQPQHF
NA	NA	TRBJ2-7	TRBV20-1	TGCAGTGGTCGGGAGTACTACGAGCAGTACTTC	CSGREYYEQYF
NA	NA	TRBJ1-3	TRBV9	TGTGCCAGCAGCGTAGGAGTGGGGGCCTCTGGAAACACCATATATTTT	CASSVGVGASGNTIYF
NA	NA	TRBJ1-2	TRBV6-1	TGTGCCAGCAGTGAATCGAGGGGCCGGTGGTATGGCTACACCTTC	CASSESRGRWYGYTF
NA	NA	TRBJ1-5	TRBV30	TGTGTTCCTGGACGGGTGGCACAGCCCCAGCATTTT	CVPGRVAQPQHF
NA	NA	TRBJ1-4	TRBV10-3	TGTGCCACGGGGGGGAGGGATGAAAAACTGTTTTTT	CATGGRDEKLFF
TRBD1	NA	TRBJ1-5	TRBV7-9	TGTGCCAGCAGTACCGGGACAGGGGATCAGCCCCAGCATTTT	CASSTGTGDQPQHF
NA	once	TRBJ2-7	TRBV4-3	TGCGCCAGCAGCCAGGGCTGGGCCAACTTAGGACCGACCTACGAGCAGTACTTC	CASSQGWANLGPTYEQYF
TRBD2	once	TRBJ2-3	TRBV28	TGTGCCAGCAGTTTCCTCCGACTAGCGGGAGGGGGCACAGATACGCAGTATTTT	CASSFLRLAGGGTDTQYF
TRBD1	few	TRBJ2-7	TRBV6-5	TGTGCCAGCAGTCCCACAGGGGCCTACGAGCAGTACTTC	CASSPTGAYEQYF
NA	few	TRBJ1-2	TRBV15	TGTGCCACCAGCAGAGGACGGACGAACTATGGCTACACCTTC	CATSRGRTNYGYTF
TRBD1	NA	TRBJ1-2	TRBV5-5	TGTGCCAGCAGCTCCCCACCGGGACAGGGTGGGAGCGTGACCTTC	CASSSPPGQGGSVTF
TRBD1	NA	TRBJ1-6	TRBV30	TGTGCCTGGAGGGTAGGGACAGGGGCCATGACATATAATTCACCCCTCCACTTT	CAWRVGTGAMTYNSPLHF
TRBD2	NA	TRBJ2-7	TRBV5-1	TGCGCCAGCAGCTTTAGCGGGGGGCAATACGAGCAGTACTTC	CASSFSGGQYEQYF
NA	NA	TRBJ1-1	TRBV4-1	TGCGCCAGCGTACGGAACACTGAAGCTTTCTTT	CASVRNTEAFF
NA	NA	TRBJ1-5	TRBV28	TGTGCCAGCAAGGGTGGGGAGAGGCTGAGGGGGCCCCAGCATTTT	CASKGGERLRGPQHF
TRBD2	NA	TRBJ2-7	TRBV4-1	TGCGCCAGCAGCCACCCGCCGGGACTAGCGGGAGCGGTCAACGAGCAGTACTTC	CASSHPPGLAGAVNEQYF
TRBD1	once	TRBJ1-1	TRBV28	TGTGCCAGCAGTTTTTCGGGACAGGGTGAGACTGAAGCTTTCTTT	CASSFSGQGETEAFF